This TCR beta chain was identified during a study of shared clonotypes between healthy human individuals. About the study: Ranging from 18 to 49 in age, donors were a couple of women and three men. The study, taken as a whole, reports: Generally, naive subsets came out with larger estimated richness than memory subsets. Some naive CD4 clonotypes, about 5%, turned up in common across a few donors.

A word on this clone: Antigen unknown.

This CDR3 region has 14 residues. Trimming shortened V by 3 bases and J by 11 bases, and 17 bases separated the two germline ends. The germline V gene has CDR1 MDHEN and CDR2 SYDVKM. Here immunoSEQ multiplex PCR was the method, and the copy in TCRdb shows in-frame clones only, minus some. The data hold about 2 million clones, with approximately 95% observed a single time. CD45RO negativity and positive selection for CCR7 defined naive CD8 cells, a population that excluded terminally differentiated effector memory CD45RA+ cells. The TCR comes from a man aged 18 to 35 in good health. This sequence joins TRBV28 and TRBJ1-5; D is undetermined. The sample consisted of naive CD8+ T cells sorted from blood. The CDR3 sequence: CASSFQPSGSAQHF. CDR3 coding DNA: TGTGCCAGCAGTTTCCAACCGTCCGGTTCGGCCCAGCATTTT. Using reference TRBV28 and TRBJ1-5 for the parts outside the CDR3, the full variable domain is DVKVTQSSRYLVKRTGEKVFLECVQDMDHENMFWYRQDPGLGLRLIYFSYDVKMKEKGDIPEGYSVSREKKERFSLILESASTNQTSMYLCASSFQPSGSAQHFGDGTRLSIL.